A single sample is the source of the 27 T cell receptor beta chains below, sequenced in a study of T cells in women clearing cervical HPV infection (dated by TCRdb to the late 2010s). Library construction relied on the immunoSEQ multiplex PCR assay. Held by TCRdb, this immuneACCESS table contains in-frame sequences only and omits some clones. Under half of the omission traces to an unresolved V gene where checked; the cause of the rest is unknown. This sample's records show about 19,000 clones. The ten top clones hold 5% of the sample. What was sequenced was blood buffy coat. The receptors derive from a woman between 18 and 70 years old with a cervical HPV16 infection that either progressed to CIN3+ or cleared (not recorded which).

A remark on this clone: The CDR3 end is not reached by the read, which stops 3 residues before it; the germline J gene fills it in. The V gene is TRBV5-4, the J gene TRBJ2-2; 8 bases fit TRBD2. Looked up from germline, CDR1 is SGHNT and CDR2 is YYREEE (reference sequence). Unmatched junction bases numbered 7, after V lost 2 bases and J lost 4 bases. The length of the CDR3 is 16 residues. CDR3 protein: CASSLMGTSRTGELFF. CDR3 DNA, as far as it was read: TGTGCCAGCAGCTTAATGGGGACTAGTCGCACCGGGGAG.

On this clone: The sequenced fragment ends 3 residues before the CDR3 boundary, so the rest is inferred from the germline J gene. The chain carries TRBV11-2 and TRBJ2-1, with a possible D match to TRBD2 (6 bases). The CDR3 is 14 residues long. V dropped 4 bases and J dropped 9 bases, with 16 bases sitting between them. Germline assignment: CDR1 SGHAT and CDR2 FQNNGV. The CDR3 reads CASSSLTRGGEQFF. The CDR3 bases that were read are TGTGCCAGCAGCTCCTTGACTAGGGGTGGTGAG.

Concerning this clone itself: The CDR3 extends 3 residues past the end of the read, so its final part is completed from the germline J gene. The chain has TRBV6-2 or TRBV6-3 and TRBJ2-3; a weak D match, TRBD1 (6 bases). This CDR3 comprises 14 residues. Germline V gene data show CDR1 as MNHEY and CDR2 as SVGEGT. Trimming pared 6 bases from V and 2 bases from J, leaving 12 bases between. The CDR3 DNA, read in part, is TGTGCCAGCAGCCGGACAGCCAACACAGATACG. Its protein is CASSRTANTDT. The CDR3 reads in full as CASSRTANTDTQYF.

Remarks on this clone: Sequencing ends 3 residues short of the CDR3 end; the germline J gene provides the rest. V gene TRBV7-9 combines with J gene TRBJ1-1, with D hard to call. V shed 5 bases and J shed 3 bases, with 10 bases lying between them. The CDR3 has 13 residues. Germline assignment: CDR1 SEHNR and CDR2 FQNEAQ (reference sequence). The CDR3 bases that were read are TGTGCCAGCAGCCCCCAAGGTTACACTGAA. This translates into CASSPQGYTE. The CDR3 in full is CASSPQGYTEAFF.

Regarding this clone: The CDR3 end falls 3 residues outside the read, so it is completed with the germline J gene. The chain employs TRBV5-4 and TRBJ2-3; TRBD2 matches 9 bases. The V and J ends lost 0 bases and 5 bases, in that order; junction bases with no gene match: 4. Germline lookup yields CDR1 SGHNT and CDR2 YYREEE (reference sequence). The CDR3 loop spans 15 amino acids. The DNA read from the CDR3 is TGTGCCAGCAGCTTGGGCGGGGGGGCTATAGATACG. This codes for CASSLGGGAIDT. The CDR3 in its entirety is CASSLGGGAIDTQYF.

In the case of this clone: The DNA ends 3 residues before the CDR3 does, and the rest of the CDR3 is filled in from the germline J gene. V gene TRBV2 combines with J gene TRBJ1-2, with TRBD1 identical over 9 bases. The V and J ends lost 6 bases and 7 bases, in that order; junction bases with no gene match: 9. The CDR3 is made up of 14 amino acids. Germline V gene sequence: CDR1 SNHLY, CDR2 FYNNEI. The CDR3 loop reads CASRPGTGRSGYTF. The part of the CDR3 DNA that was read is TGTGCCAGCAGACCCGGGACAGGGCGGTCTGGC.

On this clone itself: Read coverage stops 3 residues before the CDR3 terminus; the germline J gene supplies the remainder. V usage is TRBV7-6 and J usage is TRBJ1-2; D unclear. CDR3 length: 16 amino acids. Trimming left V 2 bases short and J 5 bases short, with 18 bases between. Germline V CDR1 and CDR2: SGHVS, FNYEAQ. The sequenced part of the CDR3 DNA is TGTGCCAGCAGCTTAATGGGCAGGCCTGATGAATATGGC. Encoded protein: CASSLMGRPDEYG. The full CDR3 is CASSLMGRPDEYGYTF.

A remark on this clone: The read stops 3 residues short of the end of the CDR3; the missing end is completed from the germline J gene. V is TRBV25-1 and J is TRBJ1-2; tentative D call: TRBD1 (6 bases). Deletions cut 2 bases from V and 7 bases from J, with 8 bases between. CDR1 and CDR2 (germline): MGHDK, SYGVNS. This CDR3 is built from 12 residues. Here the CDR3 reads CASSEQGLGYTF. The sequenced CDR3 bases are TGTGCCAGCAGTGAACAGGGGCTTGGC.

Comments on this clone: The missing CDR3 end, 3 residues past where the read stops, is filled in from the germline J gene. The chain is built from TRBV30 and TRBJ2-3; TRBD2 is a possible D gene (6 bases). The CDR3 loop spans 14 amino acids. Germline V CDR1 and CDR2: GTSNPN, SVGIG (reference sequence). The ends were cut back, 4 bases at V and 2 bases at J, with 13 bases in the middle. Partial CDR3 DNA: TGTGCCTGGAAGTCGGCGGGGAACACAGATACG. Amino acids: CAWKSAGNTDT. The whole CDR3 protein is CAWKSAGNTDTQYF.

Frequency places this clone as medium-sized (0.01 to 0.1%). The CDR3 bases that were read are TGCAGTGCCCCGACAGGGAGCACAGATACG. It translates to CSAPTGSTDT. The whole CDR3 protein is CSAPTGSTDTQYF. This rearrangement joins TRBV20-1 to TRBJ2-3; 7 bases agree with TRBD1. From the germline J gene comes the end of the CDR3, since the read stops 3 residues before it. This CDR3 is built from 13 residues. The ends lost 6 bases at V and 0 bases at J; junction bases unmatched: 3. Germline CDR1 reads DFQATT; CDR2 reads SNEGSKA (reference sequence).

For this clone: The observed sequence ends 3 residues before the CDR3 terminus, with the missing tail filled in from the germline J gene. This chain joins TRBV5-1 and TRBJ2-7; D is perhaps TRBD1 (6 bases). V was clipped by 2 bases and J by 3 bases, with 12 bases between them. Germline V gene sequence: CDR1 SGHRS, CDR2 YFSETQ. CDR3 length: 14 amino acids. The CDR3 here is CASSLTGQLYEQYF. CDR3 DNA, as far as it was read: TGCGCCAGCAGCTTAACGGGACAACTCTACGAG.

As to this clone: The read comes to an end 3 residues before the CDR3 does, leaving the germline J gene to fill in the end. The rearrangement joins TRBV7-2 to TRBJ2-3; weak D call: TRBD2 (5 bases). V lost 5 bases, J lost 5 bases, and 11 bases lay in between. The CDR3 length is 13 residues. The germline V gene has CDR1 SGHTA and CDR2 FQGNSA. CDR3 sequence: CASSATRQDTQYF. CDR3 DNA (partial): TGTGCCAGCAGCGCCACTAGGCAAGATACG. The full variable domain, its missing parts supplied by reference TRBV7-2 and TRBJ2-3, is GAGVSQSPSNKVTEKGKDVELRCDPISGHTALYWYRQSLGQGLEFLIYFQGNSAPDKSGLPSDRFSAERTGGSVSTLTIQRTQQEDSAVYLCASSATRQDTQYFGPGTRLTVL.

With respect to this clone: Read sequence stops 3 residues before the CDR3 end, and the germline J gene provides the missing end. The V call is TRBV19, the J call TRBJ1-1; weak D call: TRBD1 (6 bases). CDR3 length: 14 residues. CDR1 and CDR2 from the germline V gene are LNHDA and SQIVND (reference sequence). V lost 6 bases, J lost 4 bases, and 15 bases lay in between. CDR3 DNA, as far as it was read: TGTGCCAGTAGAACCCACAGGGCTGGCACTGAA. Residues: CASRTHRAGTE. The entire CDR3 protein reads CASRTHRAGTEAFF.

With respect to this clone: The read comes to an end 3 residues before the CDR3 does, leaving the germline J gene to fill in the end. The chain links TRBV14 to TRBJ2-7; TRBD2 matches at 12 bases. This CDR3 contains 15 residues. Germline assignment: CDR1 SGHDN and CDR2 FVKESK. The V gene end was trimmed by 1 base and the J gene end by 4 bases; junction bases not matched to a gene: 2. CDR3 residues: CASSQASGGVYEQYF. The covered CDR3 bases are TGTGCCAGCAGCCAAGCTAGCGGGGGGGTGTACGAG.

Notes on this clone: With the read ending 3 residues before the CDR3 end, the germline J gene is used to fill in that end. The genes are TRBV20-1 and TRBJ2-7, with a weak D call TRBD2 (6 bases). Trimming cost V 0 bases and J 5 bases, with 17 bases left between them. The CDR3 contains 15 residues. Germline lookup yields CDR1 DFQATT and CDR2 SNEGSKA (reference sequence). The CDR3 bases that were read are TGCAGTGCTAGAGATAGGTGGAGGGGTCTAGACGAG. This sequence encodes CSARDRWRGLDE. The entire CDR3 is CSARDRWRGLDEQYF.

The CDR3 DNA, read in part, is TGTGCCAGCAGCTCCGGACTCGACGAC. Protein product: CASSSGLDD. The entire CDR3 is CASSSGLDDYTF. The chain recombines TRBV7-9 with TRBJ1-2; no definite D call. The read terminates 3 residues ahead of where the CDR3 ends, so the germline J gene completes it. The germline CDR1 and CDR2 sequences are SEHNR and FQNEAQ (reference sequence). The CDR3 is 12 amino acids. Drawing the rest from reference TRBV7-9 and TRBJ1-2, the complete variable domain is DTGVSQNPRHKITKRGQNVTFRCDPISEHNRLYWYRQTLGQGPEFLTYFQNEAQLEKSRLLSDRFSAERPKGSFSTLEIQRTEQGDSAMYLCASSSGLDDYTFGSGTRLTVV.

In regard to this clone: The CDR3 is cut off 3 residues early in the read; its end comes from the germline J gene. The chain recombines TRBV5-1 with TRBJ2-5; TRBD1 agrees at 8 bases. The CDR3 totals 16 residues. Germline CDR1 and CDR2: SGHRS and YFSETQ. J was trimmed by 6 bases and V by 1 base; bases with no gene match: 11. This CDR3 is CASSLMRQGLMQTQYF. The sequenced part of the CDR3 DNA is TGCGCCAGCAGCTTGATGAGACAGGGGCTCATGCAGACC. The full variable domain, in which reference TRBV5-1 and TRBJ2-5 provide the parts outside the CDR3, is KAGVTQTPRYLIKTRGQQVTLSCSPISGHRSVSWYQQTPGQGLQFLFEYFSETQRNKGNFPGRFSGRQFSNSRSEMNVSTLELGDSALYLCASSLMRQGLMQTQYFGPGTRLLVL.

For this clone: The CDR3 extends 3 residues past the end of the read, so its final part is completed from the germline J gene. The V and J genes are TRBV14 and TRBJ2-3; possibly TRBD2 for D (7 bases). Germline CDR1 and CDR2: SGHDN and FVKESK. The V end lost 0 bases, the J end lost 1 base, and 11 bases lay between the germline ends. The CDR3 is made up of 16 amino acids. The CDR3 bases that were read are TGTGCCAGCAGCCAAGATTGGGAGGGGGGCACAGATACG. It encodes CASSQDWEGGTDT. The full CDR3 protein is CASSQDWEGGTDTQYF.

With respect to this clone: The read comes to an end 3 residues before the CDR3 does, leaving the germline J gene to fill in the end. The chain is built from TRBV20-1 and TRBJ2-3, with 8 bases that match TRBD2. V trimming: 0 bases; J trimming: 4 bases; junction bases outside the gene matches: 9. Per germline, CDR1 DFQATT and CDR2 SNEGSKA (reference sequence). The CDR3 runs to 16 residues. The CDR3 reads CSARDIGGGYADTQYF. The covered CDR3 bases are TGCAGTGCTAGAGATATTGGCGGGGGGTACGCAGATACG.

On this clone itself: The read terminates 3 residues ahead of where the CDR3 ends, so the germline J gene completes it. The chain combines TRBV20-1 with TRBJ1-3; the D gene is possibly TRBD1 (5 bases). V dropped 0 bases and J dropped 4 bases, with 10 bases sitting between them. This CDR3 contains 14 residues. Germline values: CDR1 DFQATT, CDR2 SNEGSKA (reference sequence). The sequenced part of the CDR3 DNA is TGCAGTGCTAGAGATGCGGCAGGGGGAAACACC. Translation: CSARDAAGGNT. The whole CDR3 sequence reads CSARDAAGGNTIYF.

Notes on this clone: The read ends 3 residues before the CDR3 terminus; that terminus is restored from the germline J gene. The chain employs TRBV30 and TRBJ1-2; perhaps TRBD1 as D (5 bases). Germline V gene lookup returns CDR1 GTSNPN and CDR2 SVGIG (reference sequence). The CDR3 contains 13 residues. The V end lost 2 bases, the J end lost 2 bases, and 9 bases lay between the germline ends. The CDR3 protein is CAWSQQVNYGYTF. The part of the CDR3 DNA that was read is TGTGCCTGGAGTCAACAGGTAAACTATGGC.

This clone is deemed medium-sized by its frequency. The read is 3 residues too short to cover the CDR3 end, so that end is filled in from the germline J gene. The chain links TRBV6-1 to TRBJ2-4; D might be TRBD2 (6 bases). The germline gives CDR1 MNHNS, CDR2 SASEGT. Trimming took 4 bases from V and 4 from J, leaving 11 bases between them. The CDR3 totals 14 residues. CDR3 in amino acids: CASSVGSGKNIQYF. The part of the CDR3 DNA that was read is TGTGCCAGCAGTGTGGGCAGCGGGAAAAACATT.

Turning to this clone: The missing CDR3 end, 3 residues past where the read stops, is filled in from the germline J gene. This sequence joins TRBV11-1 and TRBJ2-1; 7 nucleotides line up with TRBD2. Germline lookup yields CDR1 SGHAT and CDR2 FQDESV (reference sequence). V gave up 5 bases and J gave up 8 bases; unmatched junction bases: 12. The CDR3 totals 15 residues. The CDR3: CASSAGRGRGYEQFF. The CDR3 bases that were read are TGTGCCAGCAGCGCCGGACGGGGGAGGGGCTATGAG.

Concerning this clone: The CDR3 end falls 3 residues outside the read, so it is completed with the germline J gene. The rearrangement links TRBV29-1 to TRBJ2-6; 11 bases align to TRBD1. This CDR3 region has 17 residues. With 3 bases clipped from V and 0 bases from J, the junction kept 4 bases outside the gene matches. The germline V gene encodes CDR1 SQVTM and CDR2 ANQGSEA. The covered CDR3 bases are TGCAGCGTTGATGGGACAGGGGGAAGCTCTGGGGCCAACGTC. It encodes CSVDGTGGSSGANV. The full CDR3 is CSVDGTGGSSGANVLTF.

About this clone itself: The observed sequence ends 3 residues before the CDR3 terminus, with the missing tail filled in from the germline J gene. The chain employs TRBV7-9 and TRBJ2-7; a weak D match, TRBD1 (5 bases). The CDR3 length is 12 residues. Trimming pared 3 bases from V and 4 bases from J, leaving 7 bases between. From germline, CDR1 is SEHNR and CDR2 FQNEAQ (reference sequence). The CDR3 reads CASSLDNYEQYF. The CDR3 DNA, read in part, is TGTGCCAGCAGCTTGGACAATTACGAG. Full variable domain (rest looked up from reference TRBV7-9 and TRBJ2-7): DTGVSQNPRHKITKRGQNVTFRCDPISEHNRLYWYRQTLGQGPEFLTYFQNEAQLEKSRLLSDRFSAERPKGSFSTLEIQRTEQGDSAMYLCASSLDNYEQYFGPGTRLTVT.

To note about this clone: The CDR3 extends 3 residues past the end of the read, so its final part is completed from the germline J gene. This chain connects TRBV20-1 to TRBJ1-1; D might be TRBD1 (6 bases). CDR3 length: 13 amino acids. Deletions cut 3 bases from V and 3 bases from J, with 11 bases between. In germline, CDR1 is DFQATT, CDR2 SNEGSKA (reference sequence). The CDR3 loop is CSARAGGHTEAFF. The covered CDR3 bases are TGCAGTGCTAGGGCCGGGGGGCACACTGAA.

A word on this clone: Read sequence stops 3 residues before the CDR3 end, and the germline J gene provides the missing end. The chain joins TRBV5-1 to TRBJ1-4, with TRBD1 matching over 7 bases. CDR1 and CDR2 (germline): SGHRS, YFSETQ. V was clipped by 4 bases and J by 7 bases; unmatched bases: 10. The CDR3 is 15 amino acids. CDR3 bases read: TGCGCCAGCAGCACCCAAGGACAGGCTGGTGAAAAA. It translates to CASSTQGQAGEK. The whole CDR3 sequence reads CASSTQGQAGEKLFF.